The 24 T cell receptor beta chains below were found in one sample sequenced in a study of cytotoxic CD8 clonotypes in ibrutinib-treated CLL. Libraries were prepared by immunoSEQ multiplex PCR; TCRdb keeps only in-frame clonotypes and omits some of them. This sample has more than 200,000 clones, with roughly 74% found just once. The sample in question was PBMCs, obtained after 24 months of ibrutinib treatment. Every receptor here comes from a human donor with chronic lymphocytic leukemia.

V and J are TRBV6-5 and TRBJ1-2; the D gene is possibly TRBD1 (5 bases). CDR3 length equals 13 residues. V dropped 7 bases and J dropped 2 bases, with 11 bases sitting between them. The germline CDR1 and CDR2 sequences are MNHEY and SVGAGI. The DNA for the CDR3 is TGTGCCAGCACAAGGGGTTCGAACTATGGCTACACCTTC. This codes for CASTRGSNYGYTF.

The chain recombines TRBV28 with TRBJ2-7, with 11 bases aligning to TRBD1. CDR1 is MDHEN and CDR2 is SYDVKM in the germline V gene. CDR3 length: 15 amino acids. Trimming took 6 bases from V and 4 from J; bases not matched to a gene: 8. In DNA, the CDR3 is TGTGCCAGCAGCCCCGAGGACAGGGGGCGTTACGAGCAGTACTTC. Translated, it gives CASSPEDRGRYEQYF. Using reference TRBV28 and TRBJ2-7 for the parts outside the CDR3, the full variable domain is DVKVTQSSRYLVKRTGEKVFLECVQDMDHENMFWYRQDPGLGLRLIYFSYDVKMKEKGDIPEGYSVSREKKERFSLILESASTNQTSMYLCASSPEDRGRYEQYFGPGTRLTVT.

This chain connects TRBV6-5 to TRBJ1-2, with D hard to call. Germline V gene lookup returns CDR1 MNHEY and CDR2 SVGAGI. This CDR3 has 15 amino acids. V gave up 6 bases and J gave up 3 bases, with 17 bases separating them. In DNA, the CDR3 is TGTGCCAGCAGGCTTAACCGGGAGGGCGACTATGGCTACACCTTC. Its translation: CASRLNREGDYGYTF.

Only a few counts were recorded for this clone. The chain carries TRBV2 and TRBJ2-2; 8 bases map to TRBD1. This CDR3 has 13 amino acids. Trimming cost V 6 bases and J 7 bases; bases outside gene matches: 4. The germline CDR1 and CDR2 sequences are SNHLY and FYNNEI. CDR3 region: CASRDRENGELFF. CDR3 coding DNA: TGTGCCAGCAGGGACAGGGAAAACGGGGAGCTGTTTTTT.

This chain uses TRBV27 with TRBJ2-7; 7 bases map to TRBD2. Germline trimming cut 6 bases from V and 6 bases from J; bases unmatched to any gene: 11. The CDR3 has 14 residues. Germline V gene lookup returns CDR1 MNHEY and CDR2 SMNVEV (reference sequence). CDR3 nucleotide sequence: TGTGCCAGCAGCTCCTTGGGGGAGGGCCGCGAGCAGTACTTC. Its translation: CASSSLGEGREQYF.

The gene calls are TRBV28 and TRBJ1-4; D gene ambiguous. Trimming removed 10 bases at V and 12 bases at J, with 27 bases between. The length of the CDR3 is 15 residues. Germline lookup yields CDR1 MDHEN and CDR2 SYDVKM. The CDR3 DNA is TGTGCCACCTCATTTGGGATTGTGGGAAGGCCTGAACTGTTTTTT. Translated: CATSFGIVGRPELFF. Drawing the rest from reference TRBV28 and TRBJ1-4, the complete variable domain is DVKVTQSSRYLVKRTGEKVFLECVQDMDHENMFWYRQDPGLGLRLIYFSYDVKMKEKGDIPEGYSVSREKKERFSLILESASTNQTSMYLCATSFGIVGRPELFFGSGTQLSVL.

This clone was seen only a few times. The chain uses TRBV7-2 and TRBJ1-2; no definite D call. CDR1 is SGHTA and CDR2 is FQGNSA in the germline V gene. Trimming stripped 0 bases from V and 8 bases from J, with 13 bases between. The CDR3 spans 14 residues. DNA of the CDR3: TGTGCCAGCAGCTTAGCGAACACCCCGCGGGGCTACACCTTC. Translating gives CASSLANTPRGYTF.

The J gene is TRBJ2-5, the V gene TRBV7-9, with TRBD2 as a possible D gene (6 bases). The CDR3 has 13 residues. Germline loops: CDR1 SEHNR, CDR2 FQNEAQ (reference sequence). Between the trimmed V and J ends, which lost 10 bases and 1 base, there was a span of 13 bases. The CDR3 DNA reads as TGTGCCACCGACCGGGGGTCCCAAGAGACCCAGTACTTC. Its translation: CATDRGSQETQYF.

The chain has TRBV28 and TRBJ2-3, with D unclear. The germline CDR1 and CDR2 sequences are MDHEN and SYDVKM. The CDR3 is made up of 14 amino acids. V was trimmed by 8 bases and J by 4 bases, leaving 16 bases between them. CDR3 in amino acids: CASEVPGSSDTQYF. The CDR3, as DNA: TGTGCCAGCGAGGTTCCGGGCAGTTCAGATACGCAGTATTTT.

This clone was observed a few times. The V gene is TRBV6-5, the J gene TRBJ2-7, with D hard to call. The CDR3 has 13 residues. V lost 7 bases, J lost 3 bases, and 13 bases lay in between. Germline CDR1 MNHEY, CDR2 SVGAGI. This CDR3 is CASTPLVGYEQYF. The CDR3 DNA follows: TGTGCCAGCACCCCCTTAGTAGGCTACGAGCAGTACTTC.

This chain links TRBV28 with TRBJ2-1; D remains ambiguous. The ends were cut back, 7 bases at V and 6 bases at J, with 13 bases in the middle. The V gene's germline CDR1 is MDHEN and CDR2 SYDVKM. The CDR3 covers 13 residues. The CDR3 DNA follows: TGTGCCAGCACCCCCGGCGGAGTCAATGAGCAGTTCTTC. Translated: CASTPGGVNEQFF.

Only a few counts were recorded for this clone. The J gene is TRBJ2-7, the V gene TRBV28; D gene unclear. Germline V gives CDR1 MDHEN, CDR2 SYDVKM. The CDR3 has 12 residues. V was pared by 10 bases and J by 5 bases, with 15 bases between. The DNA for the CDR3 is TGTGCCACCCAGATCCCTGGGAACGAGCAGTACTTC. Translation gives CATQIPGNEQYF. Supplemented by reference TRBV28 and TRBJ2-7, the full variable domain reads DVKVTQSSRYLVKRTGEKVFLECVQDMDHENMFWYRQDPGLGLRLIYFSYDVKMKEKGDIPEGYSVSREKKERFSLILESASTNQTSMYLCATQIPGNEQYFGPGTRLTVT.

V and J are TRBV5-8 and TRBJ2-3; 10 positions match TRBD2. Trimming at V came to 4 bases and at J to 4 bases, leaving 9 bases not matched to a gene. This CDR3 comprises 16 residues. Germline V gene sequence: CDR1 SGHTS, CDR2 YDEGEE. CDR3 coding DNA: TGTGCCAGCAGCCTCACCCTAGCGGGAGATGCAGATACGCAGTATTTT. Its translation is CASSLTLAGDADTQYF. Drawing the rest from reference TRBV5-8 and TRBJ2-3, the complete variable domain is EAGVTQSPTHLIKTRGQQATLRCSPISGHTSVYWYQQALGLGLQFLLWYDEGEERNRGNFPPRFSGRQFPNYSSELNVNALELEDSALYLCASSLTLAGDADTQYFGPGTRLTVL.

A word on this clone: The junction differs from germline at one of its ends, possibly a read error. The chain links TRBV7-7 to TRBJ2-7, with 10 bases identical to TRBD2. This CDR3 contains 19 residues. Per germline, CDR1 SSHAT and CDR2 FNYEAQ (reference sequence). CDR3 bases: TGTGCTAGCAGCTTTAGAGGCAGGAGCCCGGGACTAGCGAACTACGAGCAGTACTTC. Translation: CASSFRGRSPGLANYEQYF.

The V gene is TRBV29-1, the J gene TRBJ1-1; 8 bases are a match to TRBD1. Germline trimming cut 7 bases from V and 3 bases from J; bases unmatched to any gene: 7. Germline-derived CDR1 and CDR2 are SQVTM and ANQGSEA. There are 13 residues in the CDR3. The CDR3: CSGQGQDYTEAFF. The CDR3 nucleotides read TGCAGCGGCCAGGGACAGGATTACACTGAAGCTTTCTTT.

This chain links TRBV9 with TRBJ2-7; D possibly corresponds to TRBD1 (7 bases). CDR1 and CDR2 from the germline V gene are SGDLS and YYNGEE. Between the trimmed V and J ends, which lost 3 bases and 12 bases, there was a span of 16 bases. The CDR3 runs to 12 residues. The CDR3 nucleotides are TGTGCCAGCAGCGCAGGGGAGGACAGGCTGTACTTC. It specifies CASSAGEDRLYF.

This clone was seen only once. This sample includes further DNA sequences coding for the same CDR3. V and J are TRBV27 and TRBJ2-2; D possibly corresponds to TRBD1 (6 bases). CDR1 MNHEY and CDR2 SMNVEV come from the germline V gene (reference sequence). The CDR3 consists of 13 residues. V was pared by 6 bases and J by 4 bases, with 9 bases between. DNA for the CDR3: TGTGCCAGCAGCCTAGGGGGCACCGGGGAGCTGTTTTTT. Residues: CASSLGGTGELFF.

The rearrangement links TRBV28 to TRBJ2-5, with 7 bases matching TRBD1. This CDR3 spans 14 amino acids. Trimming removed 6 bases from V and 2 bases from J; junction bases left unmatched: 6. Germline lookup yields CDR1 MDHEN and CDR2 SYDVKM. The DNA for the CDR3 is TGTGCCAGCAGAATGACAGGGCGGCAAGAGACCCAGTACTTC. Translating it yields CASRMTGRQETQYF.

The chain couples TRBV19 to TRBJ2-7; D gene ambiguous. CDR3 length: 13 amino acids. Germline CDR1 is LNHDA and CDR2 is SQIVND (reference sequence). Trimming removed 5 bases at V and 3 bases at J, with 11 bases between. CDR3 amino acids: CASSPKDGYEQYF. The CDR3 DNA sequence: TGTGCCAGTAGTCCCAAGGACGGCTACGAGCAGTACTTC.

The CDR3 sequence: CASSGRQNYGYTF. The CDR3, as DNA: TGTGCCAGCAGTGGCAGACAGAACTATGGCTACACCTTC. The chain recombines TRBV2 with TRBJ1-2; D perhaps matches TRBD1 (5 bases). V was pared by 4 bases and J by 2 bases, with 8 bases between. The germline V gene encodes CDR1 SNHLY and CDR2 FYNNEI. The CDR3 runs 13 residues.

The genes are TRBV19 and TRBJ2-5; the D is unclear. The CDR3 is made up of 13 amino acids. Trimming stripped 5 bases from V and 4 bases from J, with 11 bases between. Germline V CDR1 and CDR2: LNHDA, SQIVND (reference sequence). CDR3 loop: CASSPRGTETQYF. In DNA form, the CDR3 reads TGTGCCAGTAGTCCTCGTGGCACAGAGACCCAGTACTTC.

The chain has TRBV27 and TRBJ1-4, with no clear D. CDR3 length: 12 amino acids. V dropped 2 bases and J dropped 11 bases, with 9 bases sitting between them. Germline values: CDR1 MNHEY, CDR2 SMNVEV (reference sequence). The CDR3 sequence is CASSLRPGKLFF. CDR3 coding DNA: TGTGCCAGCAGTTTAAGACCGGGGAAACTGTTTTTT.

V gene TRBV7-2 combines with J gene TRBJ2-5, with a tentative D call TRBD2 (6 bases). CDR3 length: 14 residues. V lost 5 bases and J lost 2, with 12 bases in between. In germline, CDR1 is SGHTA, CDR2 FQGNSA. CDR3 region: CASSPRDFQETQYF. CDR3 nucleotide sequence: TGTGCCAGCAGCCCAAGGGACTTTCAAGAGACCCAGTACTTC.

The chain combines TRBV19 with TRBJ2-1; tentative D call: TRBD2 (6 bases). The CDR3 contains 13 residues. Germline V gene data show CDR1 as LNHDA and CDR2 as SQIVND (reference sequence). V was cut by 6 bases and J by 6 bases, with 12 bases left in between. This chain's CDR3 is CASSGRLVNEQFF. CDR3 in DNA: TGTGCCAGTAGCGGGAGACTCGTCAATGAGCAGTTCTTC.